A single sample gave rise to the 24 T cell receptor beta chains below, sequenced in a study of regulatory T cells in long-lasting Graves disease. Building the TCR beta libraries relied on iRepertoire HTBI primers, and CDR3 regions underwent Arm-PCR. One entry per CDR3 protein, called by TCRdb with MiXCR from the multiplex PCR reads. The sample has 550,000 to 700,000 distinct CDR3 sequences; roughly a sixth are singletons. As for time point: newly diagnosed GD, antithyroid drugs for less than 3 months. Construction of the TCR library relied on RNA isolated from PBMCs. The data were also submitted as part of a second study, on T cells in Graves' hyperthyroidism and ophthalmopathy.

The sample was peripheral blood mononuclear cells (PBMCs), taken at new diagnosis, from a patient treated with antithyroid drugs. All receptors derive from a man aged 18 to 35 with Graves disease.

This clonotype has a count of ten or more. J is TRBJ2-7 and V is TRBV5-1; the D is unclear. CDR1 SGHRS and CDR2 YFSETQ come from the germline V gene. The CDR3 covers 13 residues. Trimming took off 2 bases at V and 2 bases at J, with 8 bases between the two ends. The CDR3 DNA is TGCGCCAGCAGCTTCGGGTTTCCCTACGAGCAGTACTTC. Translating gives CASSFGFPYEQYF.

This clonotype appeared many times. The chain employs TRBV28 and TRBJ1-2, with a possible D match to TRBD1 (6 bases). The CDR3 has 13 amino acids. Germline CDR1 reads MDHEN; CDR2 reads SYDVKM. Deletions cut 7 bases from V and 0 bases from J, with 9 bases between. In DNA form, the CDR3 reads TGTGCCAGCAAGGACAGCCCTAACTATGGCTACACCTTC. Translation: CASKDSPNYGYTF.

The rearrangement joins TRBV9 to TRBJ2-5, with 7 positions matching TRBD2. The junction had 5 bases not matched to a gene; V was cut back by 3 bases and J by 0 bases. The V gene's germline CDR1 is SGDLS and CDR2 YYNGEE. CDR3 length: 15 amino acids. CDR3 loop: CASSALSGYQETQYF. CDR3 bases: TGTGCCAGCAGCGCCCTTAGCGGGTACCAAGAGACCCAGTACTTC.

This clonotype was counted many times. The CDR3 bases are TGTGCCAGCAGTTTAGGCGGGAGGGCCAGGAACGAGCAGTACTTC. It specifies CASSLGGRARNEQYF. The chain links TRBV27 to TRBJ2-7; 9 bases are a match to TRBD2. From germline, CDR1 is MNHEY and CDR2 SMNVEV (reference sequence). The junction had 7 bases not matched to a gene; V was cut back by 2 bases and J by 5 bases. The CDR3 contains 15 residues.

This clonotype has ten or more counts. The chain links TRBV18 to TRBJ1-1, with D possibly matching TRBD1 (6 bases). This CDR3 spans 14 amino acids. Germline V CDR1 and CDR2: KGHSH, LQKENI. Trimming cost V 0 bases and J 1 base, with 6 bases left between them. This chain's CDR3 is CASSPPGQNTEAFF. Written as DNA, the CDR3 is TGTGCCAGCTCACCACCGGGACAGAACACTGAAGCTTTCTTT.

This clonotype has at least ten counts. V and J are TRBV20-1 and TRBJ2-1, with TRBD2 matching 12 bases. The ends lost 3 bases at V and 9 bases at J; junction bases unmatched: 6. This CDR3 contains 14 residues. Germline values: CDR1 DFQATT, CDR2 SNEGSKA (reference sequence). Here the CDR3 reads CSASRTSGKIEQFF. The CDR3 coding sequence is TGCAGTGCTAGTAGGACTAGCGGGAAAATTGAGCAGTTCTTC.

This clonotype has a count of ten or more. The chain couples TRBV2 to TRBJ2-7, with 13 bases fitting TRBD2. V shed 2 bases and J 4 bases; nucleotides not matched to a gene: 17. The germline gives CDR1 SNHLY, CDR2 FYNNEI. The length of the CDR3 is 20 residues. CDR3 residues: CASSEFLFGGLAGAGYEQYF. Written as DNA, the CDR3 is TGTGCCAGCAGTGAATTTTTATTTGGAGGACTAGCGGGAGCAGGGTACGAGCAGTACTTC. The entire variable domain, with the rest obtained from reference TRBV2 and TRBJ2-7, is as follows: EPEVTQTPSHQVTQMGQEVILRCVPISNHLYFYWYRQILGQKVEFLVSFYNNEISEKSEIFDDQFSVERPDGSNFTLKIRSTKLEDSAMYFCASSEFLFGGLAGAGYEQYFGPGTRLTVT.

There are many counts of this clonotype. J is TRBJ2-3 and V is TRBV2; TRBD2 might be the D (6 bases). With 1 base removed from V and 1 base from J, the gap between germline ends came to 15 bases. This CDR3 comprises 17 residues. Per the germline V gene, CDR1 is SNHLY and CDR2 is FYNNEI. This CDR3 is CASSEGHLAAGTDTQYF. The CDR3 DNA reads TGTGCCAGCAGTGAAGGACACTTAGCGGCCGGCACAGATACGCAGTATTTT.

V is TRBV6-5 and J is TRBJ1-3; no reliable D call. The CDR3 loop spans 17 amino acids. Germline CDR1 and CDR2: MNHEY and SVGAGI. The V end was cut by 0 bases, the J end by 0 bases, with 12 bases between. In DNA, the CDR3 is TGTGCCAGCAGTTACTCCTTGACTCCGGGCTCTGGAAACACCATATATTTT. Protein product: CASSYSLTPGSGNTIYF.

This clonotype was detected ten times or more. The chain employs TRBV10-3 and TRBJ2-7; the D gene is possibly TRBD2 (5 bases). CDR3 size: 15 residues. Trimming took 3 bases from V and 0 from J, leaving 12 bases between them. Germline V CDR1 and CDR2: ENHRY, SYGVKD. CDR3 bases: TGTGCCATCAGTGAAGGTGGACTGCTCTCCTACGAGCAGTACTTC. As protein: CAISEGGLLSYEQYF.

This chain uses TRBV11-2 with TRBJ1-5; D not certain. The CDR3 runs to 15 residues. Trimming took 5 bases from V and 4 from J, leaving 15 bases between them. Per germline, CDR1 SGHAT and CDR2 FQNNGV. For the CDR3, the DNA is TGTGCCAGCAGCCAGGACGGTGAAGTAAATCAGCCCCAGCATTTT. Its translation is CASSQDGEVNQPQHF.

This clonotype has only a few counts. This clone may be a read error of a much larger clone one base away. The CDR3 ends on some other residue instead of the conserved phenylalanine or tryptophan, so this is likely a read error. V usage is TRBV18 and J usage is TRBJ2-5, with D unclear. V lost 0 bases, J lost 3 bases, and 5 bases lay in between. CDR3 length: 13 residues. Germline CDR1 is KGHSH and CDR2 is LQKENI. DNA for the CDR3: TGTGCCAGCTCACCACCGTCAGAAGAGACCCAGTACCTC. Its protein product is CASSPPSEETQYL.

There are a few counts of this clonotype. The chain carries TRBV27 and TRBJ2-5; D not resolved. V lost 5 bases and J 5 bases, leaving 18 bases between the germline ends. The CDR3 extends over 15 amino acids. Per germline, CDR1 MNHEY and CDR2 SMNVEV (reference sequence). The CDR3 DNA reads TGTGCCAGCAGTGCCGGCTGGGCAGCCCGGGAGACCCAGTACTTC. Its translation: CASSAGWAARETQYF.

In its sample, this clonotype was seen many times. The chain recombines TRBV15 with TRBJ1-5; 7 nucleotides align to TRBD1. Germline values: CDR1 LNHNV, CDR2 YYDKDF (reference sequence). The CDR3 runs 15 residues. With V trimmed by 0 bases and J by 4 bases, 3 bases remained unmatched. In DNA form, the CDR3 reads TGTGCCACCAGCAGAGAATCGGACAGGAATCAGCCCCAGCATTTT. The encoded protein is CATSRESDRNQPQHF.

In its sample, this clonotype was seen many times. The chain is built from TRBV29-1 and TRBJ2-3; 8 positions match TRBD1. This CDR3 contains 13 residues. Germline V gene sequence: CDR1 SQVTM, CDR2 ANQGSEA. After removal of 6 bases from V and 4 bases from J, the junction contained 6 bases not matched to a gene. The CDR3 reads CSVEDRVPDTQYF. In nucleotides, the CDR3 is TGCAGCGTGGAGGACAGGGTACCAGATACGCAGTATTTT.

This clonotype appeared a few times. CDR3 bases: TGTGCCAGCAGCTTAGATCCGGGAGGGGCTGCTAATGAAAAACTGTTTTTT. This encodes CASSLDPGGAANEKLFF. The chain is built from TRBV7-9 and TRBJ1-4, with a weak D call TRBD1 (5 bases). The V gene lost 1 base and the J gene lost 3 bases, with 15 bases spanning the gap. Germline CDR1 and CDR2: SEHNR and FQNEAQ (reference sequence). The CDR3 runs 17 residues.

V is TRBV11-1 and J is TRBJ1-1; D is ambiguous. This CDR3 is built from 15 residues. Germline V gene lookup returns CDR1 SGHAT and CDR2 FQDESV (reference sequence). Trimming stripped 5 bases from V and 8 bases from J, with 21 bases between. Here the CDR3 reads CASSQETSTVIEAFF. As DNA, the CDR3 is TGTGCCAGCAGCCAAGAAACCTCCACGGTTATAGAAGCTTTCTTT. The complete variable domain, with remaining parts taken from reference TRBV11-1 and TRBJ1-1, reads EAEVAQSPRYKITEKSQAVAFWCDPISGHATLYWYRQILGQGPELLVQFQDESVVDDSQLPKDRFSAERLKGVDSTLKIQPAELGDSAMYLCASSQETSTVIEAFFGQGTRLTVV.

This rearrangement joins TRBV20-1 to TRBJ2-7; the D is unclear. This CDR3 spans 13 amino acids. The V gene's germline CDR1 is DFQATT and CDR2 SNEGSKA (reference sequence). The ends were cut back, 1 base at V and 7 bases at J, with 14 bases in the middle. The CDR3 protein is CSARVPNLREQYF. CDR3 sequence (DNA): TGCAGTGCTAGAGTTCCTAATTTGAGGGAGCAGTACTTC.

This clonotype was counted ten times or more. The chain recombines TRBV6-1 with TRBJ2-7; the D is unclear. V lost 4 bases and J lost 6, with 13 bases in between. The germline V gene encodes CDR1 MNHNS and CDR2 SASEGT. The CDR3 has 13 amino acids. The chain's CDR3 is CASSARPGREQYF. In DNA, the CDR3 is TGTGCCAGCAGTGCACGCCCGGGTCGCGAGCAGTACTTC.

The rearrangement uses TRBV3-1 and TRBJ2-7; D ambiguous. The germline V gene encodes CDR1 LGHDT and CDR2 YNNKEL (reference sequence). Trimming stripped 1 base from V and 2 bases from J, with 6 bases between. The CDR3 has 13 amino acids. CDR3 loop: CASSQARAYEQYF. CDR3 bases: TGTGCCAGCAGCCAAGCTCGAGCCTACGAGCAGTACTTC.

The J gene is TRBJ1-3, the V gene TRBV18; D unresolved. The CDR3 is 14 amino acids. CDR1 is KGHSH, CDR2 LQKENI, per germline. With 5 bases removed from V and 0 bases from J, the gap between germline ends came to 8 bases. CDR3 in DNA: TGTGCCAGCTCAGATTCAGGCTCTGGAAACACCATATATTTT. As protein: CASSDSGSGNTIYF.

The gene calls are TRBV29-1 and TRBJ1-5; D uncertain. Germline CDR1 and CDR2: SQVTM and ANQGSEA. The CDR3 consists of 12 residues. V gave up 5 bases and J gave up 0 bases, with 5 bases separating them. For the CDR3, the DNA is TGCAGCGTTAGCAATAGCAATCAGCCCCAGCATTTT. Translation gives CSVSNSNQPQHF.

This clonotype has at least ten counts. This chain uses TRBV7-2 with TRBJ2-7; D is ambiguous. Trimming cost V 5 bases and J 3 bases, with 8 bases left between them. Per germline, CDR1 SGHTA and CDR2 FQGNSA. There are 12 residues in the CDR3. As DNA, the CDR3 is TGTGCCAGCAGCGAGTCAAACTACGAGCAGTACTTC. As protein: CASSESNYEQYF. Together with reference TRBV7-2 and TRBJ2-7, the CDR3 gives the full variable domain: GAGVSQSPSNKVTEKGKDVELRCDPISGHTALYWYRQSLGQGLEFLIYFQGNSAPDKSGLPSDRFSAERTGGSVSTLTIQRTQQEDSAVYLCASSESNYEQYFGPGTRLTVT.

This clonotype has ten or more counts. The chain has TRBV12-3 or TRBV12-4 and TRBJ1-5; possibly TRBD1 for D (5 bases). Trimming stripped 6 bases from V and 0 bases from J, with 9 bases between. This CDR3 is built from 14 residues. The CDR3 is CASSPGTSNQPQHF. The CDR3 DNA follows: TGTGCCAGCAGCCCCGGGACTAGCAATCAGCCCCAGCATTTT.